This T cell receptor beta chain was captured by sequencing in a study of technical replicates of blood from several donors. Assay: immunoSEQ multiplex PCR; the TCRdb copy retains only in-frame clones and omits some. The sample has some 87,000 clones, roughly 91% seen once. From germline, CDR1 is SGHAT and CDR2 FQNNGV. This CDR3 has 14 residues. V shed 5 bases and J shed 6 bases, with 15 bases lying between them. The sequence was collected from a human donor in good health. V is TRBV11-2 and J is TRBJ2-3; a possible D gene is TRBD1 (5 bases). Sequenced sample: T cells isolated from PBMCs. The CDR3 DNA sequence: TGTGCCAGCAGCCTGGGGCGGTATTTGGATACGCAGTATTTT. This codes for CASSLGRYLDTQYF.